A selection of T cell receptor beta chains follows, all from one sample in a study of lymphopenia after photon versus proton radiotherapy. This table comes from immunoSEQ multiplex PCR, and its TCRdb copy is limited to in-frame clones, with some not included. The sample contains 35,000 to 45,000 clones, around four fifths of which appear only once. The sequences come from peripheral blood, collected from a patient treated with proton-based radiotherapy. These receptors originate from a woman between 65 and 79 years old with pancreatic cancer. CDR3s include the opening cysteine and the closing phenylalanine or tryptophan. Fields, in order: D gene, V gene, clone size, J gene, CDR3 protein, CDR3 DNA. The D gene is left open where the match is weak. Size tells how often a clone was seen (once, few, many) or the class of an expanded clone, and some rows leave it out.

d_gene: TRBD2
v_gene: TRBV4-1
abundance: NA
j_gene: TRBJ2-1
CDR3aa: CASSQEGTAGFLLNEQFF
CDR3nt: TGCGCCAGCAGCCAAGAAGGAACAGCGGGATTCCTACTCAATGAGCAGTTCTTC

d_gene: NA
v_gene: TRBV7-9
abundance: NA
j_gene: TRBJ1-1
CDR3aa: CASSLRRVTEAFF
CDR3nt: TGTGCCAGCAGCTTACGAAGGGTCACTGAAGCTTTCTTT

d_gene: NA
v_gene: TRBV19
abundance: NA
j_gene: TRBJ1-2
CDR3aa: CASSILDRNYGYTF
CDR3nt: TGTGCCAGTAGTATCCTGGACAGAAACTATGGCTACACCTTC

d_gene: NA
v_gene: TRBV5-6
abundance: NA
j_gene: TRBJ2-1
CDR3aa: CASSLDNEQFF
CDR3nt: TGTGCCAGCAGCTTGGACAATGAGCAGTTCTTC

d_gene: TRBD2
v_gene: TRBV11-3
abundance: NA
j_gene: TRBJ2-2
CDR3aa: CASSLGLAGGSVWSGELFF
CDR3nt: TGTGCCAGCAGCTTAGGACTAGCGGGAGGATCAGTCTGGTCCGGGGAGCTGTTTTTT

d_gene: NA
v_gene: TRBV10-3
abundance: few
j_gene: TRBJ2-1
CDR3aa: CAISDTVSSYNEQFF
CDR3nt: TGTGCCATCAGTGACACCGTGAGCTCCTACAATGAGCAGTTCTTC

d_gene: NA
v_gene: TRBV6-6
abundance: NA
j_gene: TRBJ1-1
CDR3aa: CASSYLQGNTEAFF
CDR3nt: TGTGCCAGCAGTTACCTACAGGGCAACACTGAAGCTTTCTTT

d_gene: NA
v_gene: TRBV7-3
abundance: NA
j_gene: TRBJ2-2
CDR3aa: CASSFDHTGELFF
CDR3nt: TGTGCCAGCAGCTTCGATCACACCGGGGAGCTGTTTTTT

d_gene: TRBD1
v_gene: TRBV7-2
abundance: NA
j_gene: TRBJ1-5
CDR3aa: CASSTTPGQGNNQPQHF
CDR3nt: TGTGCCAGCAGCACGACCCCGGGACAGGGGAACAATCAGCCCCAGCATTTT

d_gene: TRBD1
v_gene: TRBV29-1
abundance: NA
j_gene: TRBJ2-2
CDR3aa: CSVPGQGWAGELFF
CDR3nt: TGCAGCGTCCCGGGACAGGGATGGGCCGGGGAGCTGTTTTTT

d_gene: TRBD2
v_gene: TRBV5-1
abundance: NA
j_gene: TRBJ2-7
CDR3aa: CASSLTGGRSSYEQYF
CDR3nt: TGCGCCAGCAGCTTAACGGGGGGACGGAGCTCCTACGAGCAGTACTTC

d_gene: NA
v_gene: TRBV13
abundance: once
j_gene: TRBJ2-2
CDR3aa: CASSHDTGELFF
CDR3nt: TGTGCCAGCAGCCACGACACCGGGGAGCTGTTTTTT

d_gene: TRBD2
v_gene: TRBV19
abundance: NA
j_gene: TRBJ2-1
CDR3aa: CASSTSSGRSYNEQFF
CDR3nt: TGTGCCAGTAGTACTTCTAGCGGGAGGTCCTACAATGAGCAGTTCTTC

d_gene: NA
v_gene: TRBV10-3
abundance: NA
j_gene: TRBJ2-2
CDR3aa: CAISGGAMNTGELFF
CDR3nt: TGTGCCATCAGTGGAGGGGCGATGAACACCGGGGAGCTGTTTTTT

d_gene: TRBD1
v_gene: TRBV19
abundance: NA
j_gene: TRBJ1-4
CDR3aa: CASSIRTGGRAEKLFF
CDR3nt: TGTGCCAGTAGTATACGGACAGGGGGACGCGCGGAAAAACTGTTTTTT

d_gene: NA
v_gene: TRBV6-6
abundance: NA
j_gene: TRBJ2-1
CDR3aa: CASSYAGTMEQFF
CDR3nt: TGTGCCAGCAGTTACGCTGGGACAATGGAGCAGTTCTTC

d_gene: NA
v_gene: TRBV14
abundance: NA
j_gene: TRBJ2-5
CDR3aa: CASSQGLRGTRAEETQYF
CDR3nt: TGTGCCAGCAGCCAAGGCCTCCGAGGGACCCGGGCGGAGGAGACCCAGTACTTC

d_gene: NA
v_gene: TRBV10-3
abundance: NA
j_gene: TRBJ2-3
CDR3aa: CAIKTRESTDTQYF
CDR3nt: TGTGCCATCAAGACACGGGAGAGCACAGATACGCAGTATTTT

d_gene: NA
v_gene: TRBV5-4
abundance: once
j_gene: TRBJ2-5
CDR3aa: CASSLDAGRYETQYF
CDR3nt: TGTGCCAGCAGCTTGGATGCGGGAAGGTATGAGACCCAGTACTTC

d_gene: NA
v_gene: TRBV7-2
abundance: once
j_gene: TRBJ2-5
CDR3aa: CASSLEGHSQETQYF
CDR3nt: TGTGCCAGCAGCTTAGAGGGTCATTCCCAAGAGACCCAGTACTTC

d_gene: NA
v_gene: TRBV28
abundance: NA
j_gene: TRBJ2-3
CDR3aa: CASSFDPATASDYTDTQYF
CDR3nt: TGTGCCAGCAGTTTTGACCCCGCCACCGCGTCGGATTACACAGATACGCAGTATTTT

d_gene: NA
v_gene: TRBV7-2
abundance: few
j_gene: TRBJ2-1
CDR3aa: CASSLGSSNNEQFF
CDR3nt: TGTGCCAGCAGCTTAGGGTCCTCTAACAATGAGCAGTTCTTC

d_gene: NA
v_gene: TRBV11-2
abundance: NA
j_gene: TRBJ2-1
CDR3aa: CASSPGARSYNEQFF
CDR3nt: TGTGCCAGCAGCCCCGGGGCTCGCTCCTACAATGAGCAGTTCTTC

d_gene: NA
v_gene: TRBV28
abundance: NA
j_gene: TRBJ2-1
CDR3aa: CASTLGSSYNEQFF
CDR3nt: TGTGCCAGCACCCTAGGGAGCTCCTACAATGAGCAGTTCTTC

d_gene: NA
v_gene: TRBV27
abundance: NA
j_gene: TRBJ2-1
CDR3aa: CASSFKGQTYNEQFF
CDR3nt: TGTGCCAGCAGTTTCAAAGGACAGACCTACAATGAGCAGTTCTTC

d_gene: NA
v_gene: TRBV6-1
abundance: once
j_gene: TRBJ2-4
CDR3aa: CASSEKSSLAKNIQYF
CDR3nt: TGTGCCAGCAGTGAAAAGTCTTCATTAGCCAAAAACATTCAGTACTTC

d_gene: NA
v_gene: TRBV19
abundance: NA
j_gene: TRBJ1-5
CDR3aa: CASSMEGGRQPQHF
CDR3nt: TGTGCCAGTAGTATGGAAGGGGGACGTCAGCCCCAGCATTTT

d_gene: NA
v_gene: TRBV15
abundance: NA
j_gene: TRBJ2-3
CDR3aa: CATSRSTTDTQYF
CDR3nt: TGTGCCACCAGCAGGTCCACGACAGATACGCAGTATTTT

d_gene: NA
v_gene: TRBV11-2
abundance: NA
j_gene: TRBJ1-6
CDR3aa: CASSLDTLSYNSPLHF
CDR3nt: TGTGCCAGCAGCTTAGACACCCTCTCCTATAATTCACCCCTCCACTTT

d_gene: NA
v_gene: TRBV20-1
abundance: NA
j_gene: TRBJ2-7
CDR3aa: CSAWESYEQYF
CDR3nt: TGCAGTGCTTGGGAAAGCTACGAGCAGTACTTC

d_gene: NA
v_gene: TRBV6-6
abundance: NA
j_gene: TRBJ2-7
CDR3aa: CASGRTPYGDEQYF
CDR3nt: TGTGCCAGCGGAAGGACACCTTACGGGGACGAGCAGTACTTC

d_gene: NA
v_gene: TRBV29-1
abundance: NA
j_gene: TRBJ2-1
CDR3aa: CSVAAATSYYEQFF
CDR3nt: TGCAGCGTTGCAGCGGCTACTAGTTATTATGAGCAGTTCTTC

d_gene: TRBD1
v_gene: TRBV10-3
abundance: NA
j_gene: TRBJ1-1
CDR3aa: CAIRFSGQGISEAFF
CDR3nt: TGTGCCATTAGGTTTTCTGGACAGGGTATTTCTGAAGCTTTCTTT

d_gene: NA
v_gene: TRBV6-1
abundance: NA
j_gene: TRBJ2-1
CDR3aa: CASSIQSANYNEQFF
CDR3nt: TGTGCCAGCAGTATACAAAGCGCTAACTACAATGAGCAGTTCTTC

d_gene: TRBD2
v_gene: TRBV28
abundance: NA
j_gene: TRBJ2-7
CDR3aa: CAISQITSAAYEQYF
CDR3nt: TGTGCCATCTCGCAAATTACTAGCGCTGCCTACGAGCAGTACTTC

d_gene: NA
v_gene: TRBV19
abundance: NA
j_gene: TRBJ1-1
CDR3aa: CASSISGRF
CDR3nt: TGTGCCAGTAGTATTTCCGGCCGCTTT

d_gene: NA
v_gene: TRBV4-2
abundance: once
j_gene: TRBJ2-1
CDR3aa: CASSRTTGRTYNEQFF
CDR3nt: TGTGCCAGCAGCCGCACAACAGGGAGGACCTACAATGAGCAGTTCTTC

d_gene: TRBD1
v_gene: TRBV14
abundance: NA
j_gene: TRBJ2-4
CDR3aa: CASSQRTGAQNIQYF
CDR3nt: TGTGCCAGCAGCCAAAGGACAGGGGCCCAAAACATTCAGTACTTC

d_gene: NA
v_gene: TRBV4-3
abundance: NA
j_gene: TRBJ1-1
CDR3aa: CASSQGPNTEAFF
CDR3nt: TGCGCCAGCAGCCAAGGCCCGAACACTGAAGCTTTCTTT

d_gene: TRBD2
v_gene: TRBV5-6
abundance: NA
j_gene: TRBJ2-5
CDR3aa: CASSLPGLAGVKETQYF
CDR3nt: TGTGCCAGCAGCTTGCCGGGACTAGCGGGAGTAAAGGAGACCCAGTACTTC

d_gene: TRBD2
v_gene: TRBV27
abundance: NA
j_gene: TRBJ2-1
CDR3aa: CASSLGGGLRGAGYNEQFF
CDR3nt: TGTGCCAGCAGTTTAGGTGGTGGCCTGAGAGGAGCGGGGTACAATGAGCAGTTCTTC